Below are 20 T cell receptor beta chains sequenced from a single sample in a study of CD8 T cells in ankylosing spondylitis (dated by TCRdb to about 2017). The research as a whole found: Blood from ankylosing spondylitis patients appeared to be characterized by a TCR beta motif composed of 7 to 9 highly homologous amino acid variants.

These receptors' antigens are unknown. Library creation used 5' RACE. The sequencer listed for this sample is Illumina HiSeq 2500. TCRdb reworked the public reads: Q25 trimming with fastp, MiXCR clone assembly, productive beta chains retained. Records with the same CDR3 protein are collapsed into one entry carrying the most frequent genes and DNA. This sample is represented by roughly 470,000 distinct CDR3 sequences; 26% of them were singletons. 0.85% to 1% of the sample is in the top ten clones. The sample comprised blood, either unsorted or a sorted T cell fraction (not recorded which). The origin of the receptors is a male donor with ankylosing spondylitis.

This clonotype was picked up many times. The chain links TRBV7-9 to TRBJ2-1; D might be TRBD1 (7 bases). CDR1 and CDR2 from the germline V gene are SEHNR and FQNEAQ (reference sequence). CDR3 length: 12 amino acids. V was pared by 6 bases and J by 7 bases, with 10 bases between. CDR3 residues: CASSSGGNEQFF. CDR3 DNA sequence: TGTGCCAGCAGTTCAGGGGGGAATGAGCAGTTCTTC. Together with reference TRBV7-9 and TRBJ2-1, the CDR3 gives the full variable domain: DTGVSQNPRHKITKRGQNVTFRCDPISEHNRLYWYRQTLGQGPEFLTYFQNEAQLEKSRLLSDRFSAERPKGSFSTLEIQRTEQGDSAMYLCASSSGGNEQFFGPGTRLTVL.

In its sample, this clonotype was seen many times. The rearrangement joins TRBV12-3 or TRBV12-4 to TRBJ2-6; D gene ambiguous. The germline V and J ends were trimmed by 8 bases and 0 bases, with 8 bases remaining between them. The CDR3 is 14 residues long. In DNA form, the CDR3 reads TGTGCCAGCCGACACTTCTCTGGGGCCAACGTCCTGACTTTC. This codes for CASRHFSGANVLTF.

J is TRBJ2-3 and V is TRBV25-1; weak D call: TRBD2 (6 bases). CDR3 length: 14 amino acids. The V end was cut by 6 bases, the J end by 0 bases, with 10 bases between. Germline V lookup: CDR1 MGHDK, CDR2 SYGVNS. In DNA form, the CDR3 reads TGTGCCAGCAGGCCGGGACTGAGCACAGATACGCAGTATTTT. This sequence encodes CASRPGLSTDTQYF. Full variable domain (remainder filled in from reference TRBV25-1 and TRBJ2-3): EADIYQTPRYLVIGTGKKITLECSQTMGHDKMYWYQQDPGMELHLIHYSYGVNSTEKGDLSSESTVSRIRTEHFPLTLESARPSHTSQYLCASRPGLSTDTQYFGPGTRLTVL.

V usage is TRBV5-1 and J usage is TRBJ2-3; TRBD2 matches 7 bases. CDR1 SGHRS and CDR2 YFSETQ come from the germline V gene. The J segment lost 4 bases and the V segment lost 4 bases, leaving 12 bases of the junction unmatched. The CDR3 has 16 amino acids. CDR3: CASSTVWRELADTQYF. The CDR3 DNA sequence: TGCGCCAGCAGCACCGTTTGGCGGGAGTTAGCAGATACGCAGTATTTT.

This clonotype has ten or more counts. This chain uses TRBV5-6 with TRBJ2-6, with 7 bases matching TRBD1. After removal of 4 bases from V and 0 bases from J, the junction contained 4 bases not matched to a gene. The CDR3 contains 16 residues. Per germline, CDR1 SGHDT and CDR2 YYEEEE. The CDR3 reads CASSITGVSGANVLTF. In nucleotides, the CDR3 is TGTGCCAGCAGCATTACAGGGGTCTCTGGGGCCAACGTCCTGACTTTC.

This clonotype appeared a few times. The chain is built from TRBV7-2 and TRBJ1-2, with 7 bases identical to TRBD1. The CDR3 runs 16 residues. V gave up 6 bases and J gave up 3 bases; unmatched junction bases: 13. CDR1 SGHTA and CDR2 FQGNSA come from the germline V gene. CDR3 amino acids: CASSTPPGRGDYGYTF. The CDR3 DNA reads TGTGCCAGCAGTACTCCTCCGGGCAGGGGGGACTATGGCTACACCTTC.

This clonotype was observed a handful of times. V is TRBV4-2 and J is TRBJ1-1; no clear D gene. Germline V gives CDR1 LGHNA, CDR2 YNFKEQ. The CDR3 is made up of 15 amino acids. The ends were cut back, 4 bases at V and 7 bases at J, with 19 bases in the middle. The CDR3 protein is CASSRREGFMGEAFF. CDR3 bases: TGTGCCAGCAGCCGAAGGGAAGGGTTTATGGGTGAAGCTTTCTTT.

This clonotype was observed a handful of times. This sequence joins TRBV10-3 and TRBJ2-1; 12 nucleotides match TRBD2. Trimming removed 3 bases from V and 7 bases from J; junction bases left unmatched: 19. The CDR3 spans 20 residues. Germline-derived CDR1 and CDR2 are ENHRY and SYGVKD. The CDR3: CAISDPSGRPGLAGRNEQFF. For the CDR3, the DNA is TGTGCCATCAGTGACCCGAGCGGTCGGCCTGGACTAGCGGGAAGGAATGAGCAGTTCTTC.

The rearrangement links TRBV24-1 to TRBJ2-5; 11 nucleotides align to TRBD2. In germline, CDR1 is KGHDR, CDR2 SFDVKD. Trimming cost V 0 bases and J 4 bases; bases outside gene matches: 3. The CDR3 length is 16 residues. This CDR3 is CATSDLSLAGGETQYF. For the CDR3, the DNA is TGTGCCACCAGTGATTTGAGCCTAGCGGGAGGAGAGACCCAGTACTTC.

This chain joins TRBV29-1 and TRBJ1-2; D ambiguous. The germline V and J ends were trimmed by 7 bases and 8 bases, with 17 bases remaining between them. This CDR3 spans 12 amino acids. Germline values: CDR1 SQVTM, CDR2 ANQGSEA. This chain's CDR3 is CSATEFALGYTF. CDR3 sequence (DNA): TGCAGCGCTACCGAATTCGCACTAGGCTACACCTTC.

In DNA, the CDR3 is TGTGCCTGGAAATCGTCCTATAATTCACCCCTCCACTTT. This codes for CAWKSSYNSPLHF. This chain connects TRBV30 to TRBJ1-6; D gene unclear. The CDR3 is 13 residues long. Looked up from germline, CDR1 is GTSNPN and CDR2 is SVGIG (reference sequence). The V end lost 4 bases, the J end lost 1 base, and 5 bases lay between the germline ends.

For the CDR3, the DNA is TGTGCCAGCAGTTCTCCCGGGACTAGCGGGACCGGCGAGCAGTACGTC. This gives the protein CASSSPGTSGTGEQYV. The chain combines TRBV28 with TRBJ2-7, with 13 bases fitting TRBD2. CDR1 MDHEN and CDR2 SYDVKM come from the germline V gene. V was clipped by 4 bases and J by 6 bases; unmatched bases: 9. The CDR3 contains 16 residues.

The sample holds a few counts of this clonotype. The chain uses TRBV7-8 and TRBJ1-3, with a tentative D call TRBD1 (6 bases). The CDR3 contains 13 residues. V was trimmed by 1 base and J by 6 bases, leaving 7 bases between them. Germline values: CDR1 SGHVS, CDR2 FQNEAQ. The CDR3 DNA is TGTGCCAGCAGCTTAGACAGGGAAAACACCATATATTTT. Amino acid sequence: CASSLDRENTIYF.

This clonotype was found a few times. The chain links TRBV29-1 to TRBJ2-1, with 12 bases that match TRBD2. Germline trimming cut 5 bases from V and 1 base from J; bases unmatched to any gene: 3. The V gene's germline CDR1 is SQVTM and CDR2 ANQGSEA. The CDR3 totals 15 residues. The CDR3 here is CSVRTSGISYNEQFF. The CDR3 DNA reads TGCAGCGTTCGGACTAGCGGGATTTCCTACAATGAGCAGTTCTTC.

The table lists this clonotype with a few counts. The chain combines TRBV10-3 with TRBJ1-2; 9 bases map to TRBD1. CDR3 size: 15 residues. CDR1 ENHRY and CDR2 SYGVKD come from the germline V gene. Losses at the gene ends were 3 bases for V and 1 base for J; bases not matched to a gene: 3. CDR3 nucleotide sequence: TGTGCCATCAGTGAAGGGACAGGGAATAACTATGGCTACACCTTC. Its translation is CAISEGTGNNYGYTF.

In this sample, this clonotype turned up many times. The chain combines TRBV20-1 with TRBJ2-5; possible D gene TRBD1, 6 bases. The CDR3 covers 15 residues. The ends were cut back, 3 bases at V and 3 bases at J, with 17 bases in the middle. Germline CDR1 reads DFQATT; CDR2 reads SNEGSKA (reference sequence). As DNA, the CDR3 is TGCAGTGCTAGGAACGTACGCCGGGACAAAGAGACCCAGTACTTC. Its translation is CSARNVRRDKETQYF.

This rearrangement joins TRBV5-1 to TRBJ2-3; D unresolved. The length of the CDR3 is 16 residues. V dropped 4 bases and J dropped 2 bases, with 17 bases sitting between them. CDR1 and CDR2 from the germline V gene are SGHRS and YFSETQ. As DNA, the CDR3 is TGCGCCAGCAGCAACGGACGGCTGGGGAACACAGATACGCAGTATTTT. Amino acids: CASSNGRLGNTDTQYF.

This chain connects TRBV5-1 to TRBJ1-3, with 7 nucleotides matching TRBD1. This CDR3 contains 15 residues. Germline V lookup: CDR1 SGHRS, CDR2 YFSETQ. The ends lost 4 bases at V and 2 bases at J; junction bases unmatched: 6. CDR3 region: CASSPQTGTGNTIYF. The CDR3 DNA reads TGCGCCAGCAGCCCTCAGACAGGGACTGGAAACACCATATATTTT.

In this sample, this clonotype turned up many times. V is TRBV11-2 and J is TRBJ1-6; D ambiguous. The V gene's germline CDR1 is SGHAT and CDR2 FQNNGV. The CDR3 is 13 residues long. Deletions cut 5 bases from V and 6 bases from J, with 8 bases between. The CDR3 reads CASSPGFNSPLHF. CDR3 nucleotides: TGTGCCAGCAGCCCTGGGTTTAATTCACCCCTCCACTTT.

The V and J genes are TRBV18 and TRBJ2-1; 9 nucleotides agree with TRBD1. The CDR3 totals 14 residues. With V trimmed by 10 bases and J by 1 base, 5 bases remained unmatched. Germline V gene lookup returns CDR1 KGHSH and CDR2 LQKENI. The CDR3 DNA is TGTGCCACCGCGGACAGGGGTTCCTACAATGAGCAGTTCTTC. This encodes CATADRGSYNEQFF.